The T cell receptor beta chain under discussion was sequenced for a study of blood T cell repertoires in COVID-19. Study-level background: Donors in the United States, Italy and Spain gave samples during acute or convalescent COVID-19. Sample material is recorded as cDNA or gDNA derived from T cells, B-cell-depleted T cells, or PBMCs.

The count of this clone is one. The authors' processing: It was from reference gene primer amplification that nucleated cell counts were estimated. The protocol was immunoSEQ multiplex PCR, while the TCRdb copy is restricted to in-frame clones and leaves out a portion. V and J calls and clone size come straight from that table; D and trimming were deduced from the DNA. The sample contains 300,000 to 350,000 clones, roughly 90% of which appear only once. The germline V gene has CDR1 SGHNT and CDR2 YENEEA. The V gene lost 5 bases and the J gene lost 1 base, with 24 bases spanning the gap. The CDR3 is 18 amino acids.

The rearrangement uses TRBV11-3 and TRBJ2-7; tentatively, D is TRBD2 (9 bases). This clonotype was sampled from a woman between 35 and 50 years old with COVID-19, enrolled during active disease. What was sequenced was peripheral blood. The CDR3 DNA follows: TGTGCCAGCAGCCCCCAGGGGGCTAGCGGGATTGATTCCTACGAGCAGTACTTC. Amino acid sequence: CASSPQGASGIDSYEQYF.